This TCR beta chain originates from a study of blood T cells in healthy people across ages. The CDR3 extends over 13 amino acids. Germline V gene sequence: CDR1 MNHEY, CDR2 SMNVEV (reference sequence). V lost 4 bases, J lost 13 bases, and 14 bases lay in between. This clonotype appeared once. Extraction yielded at least 5 micrograms of total RNA per sample. Next came a second PCR, run for about 6 to 12 cycles, which used a sample-barcoded 5' primer along with a J-beta primer mix. Each of the cDNA molecules was tagged by a template-switch adaptor with 12 random nucleotides. TCRdb reanalysed the 5' RACE reads using MiXCR and keeps one entry per CDR3 protein. The sample has hundreds of thousands of distinct CDR3 sequences; less than 70% are singletons.

The source of this sequence is a man at least 80 years old in good health. V is TRBV27 and J is TRBJ1-6; D might be TRBD1 (5 bases). The sample comprised blood. This chain's CDR3 is CASSSGPGTPLHF. The CDR3 DNA reads TGTGCCAGCAGTTCGGGCCCCGGGACGCCCCTCCACTTT.